The sequence of this TCR beta chain was determined in a study of technical replicates of blood from several donors. Assay: immunoSEQ multiplex PCR; the TCRdb copy retains only in-frame clones and omits some. The sample includes approximately 77,000 clones, 90% to 95% of them seen just once. V was pared by 2 bases and J by 3 bases, with 1 base of the junction left unmatched. The germline gives CDR1 SGDLS, CDR2 YYNGEE. This CDR3 is 16 amino acids long. Remarks on this clone: This specimen includes other DNA sequences encoding the same CDR3.

This sequence originates from a human donor in good health. Input material: T cells isolated from PBMCs. The rearrangement links TRBV9 to TRBJ2-3; 15 nucleotides match TRBD2. DNA for the CDR3: TGTGCCAGCAGCGTGGGACTAGCGGGAGGTACAGATACGCAGTATTTT. It translates to CASSVGLAGGTDTQYF.